These T cell receptor beta chains were read from a single sample in a study of blood T cell repertoires in COVID-19. Some clones are missing from TCRdb's copy, which holds only in-frame ones; the method was immunoSEQ multiplex PCR. Here the sample spans approximately 220,000 clones, 65% to 90% being singletons. Sequencing was done on a sample of peripheral blood. The source of these receptors is a man aged 50-60 years with acute or convalescent COVID-19. The conserved cysteine and the conserved F or W are not part of the CDR3 here.

>11|TRBV12-3/TRBV12-4|TRBJ1-2
ASSPRGGGGYT
>13|TRBV6-2/TRBV6-3|TRBJ2-7
ASSYLAGGTAEQY
>16|TRBV24-1|TRBJ1-1
ATSDFAGQGYMNTEAF
>11|TRBV4-1|TRBJ1-2
ASSQEGAWGYT
>14|TRBV10-2|TRBJ1-2
ASSAYSGQGAGGYT
>10|TRBV29-1|TRBJ1-4
SVQTGNEKLF
>11|TRBV5-4|TRBJ2-5
ASSTGQQENQY
>13|TRBV14|TRBJ2-5
ASSLATGAGETQY
>9|TRBV6-5|TRBJ1-1
ASTSGGRTF
>14|TRBV2|TRBJ2-6
ASSDVPRDIGLVLT
>11|TRBV11-1|TRBJ2-7
ASSAHSTYEQY
>11|TRBV12-3/TRBV12-4|TRBJ1-1
ASSWGGNTEAF
>14|TRBV14|TRBJ1-2
ASSQLTGPSYYGYT
>12|TRBV28|TRBJ1-1
ASSRGRGDTEAF
>14|TRBV18|TRBJ1-4
ASSPQTAGAVEKLF
>14|TRBV11-2|TRBJ2-1
ASSAERGTLYNEQF
>11|TRBV19|TRBJ1-2
ASCPQVNYGYT
>13|TRBV19|TRBJ1-3
ASKPTPSSGNTIY
>14|TRBV10-2|TRBJ1-2
ASKGGRAVLNYGYT
>13|TRBV11-2|TRBJ1-2
ASSSQTGVNYGYT
>13|TRBV7-9|TRBJ2-3
ASNWGALDTDTQY
>13|TRBV6-6|TRBJ1-4
ASSRGLMLNEKLF
>11|TRBV2|TRBJ1-2
ASSIGVWYGYT
>13|TRBV6-5|TRBJ2-7
ASSHPGQAAYEQY
>11|TRBV6-5|TRBJ1-2
ASRPRANYGYT
>12|TRBV7-9|TRBJ1-3
ASSLLSSGNTIY
>11|TRBV7-8|TRBJ1-4
ASSSTYSEKLF
>11|TRBV11-3|TRBJ1-2
ASSGGQGRGYT
>11|TRBV7-3|TRBJ1-1
ASRGQGDTEAF
>13|TRBV30|TRBJ1-2
AWSAVGGGNYGYT
>14|TRBV5-6|TRBJ2-5
ASSLDRGNHGEAQY
>10|TRBV29-1|TRBJ1-1
SVDARYTEAF
>14|TRBV4-1|TRBJ1-4
ASSQGTGTTNEKLF
>15|TRBV7-8|TRBJ2-5
ASSIRPGSFSGETQY
>15|TRBV3-1/TRBV3-2|TRBJ2-5
ASSQDSSGTGLETQY
>13|TRBV2|TRBJ2-3
ASSDGLVLSHTQY
>13|TRBV9|TRBJ2-5
ASSVGAGGRETQY
>13|TRBV4-1|TRBJ1-4
ASSHSGGSPEKLF
>17|TRBV7-8|TRBJ2-5
ASSLAAGLAGTKGQTQY
>12|TRBV2|TRBJ2-1
ASSVTGVLNEQF
>9|TRBV5-8|TRBJ1-2
ASSLGYVER
>11|TRBV19|TRBJ1-2
ASKNRGSYGYT
>11|TRBV6-6|TRBJ2-7
ASGGQGKNEQY
>12|TRBV7-9|TRBJ2-5
ASSSGFEGETQY
>10|TRBV6-5|TRBJ1-1
ASIGGSAQAF
>13|TRBV19|TRBJ1-5
ASSPRGLSNQPQH
>14|TRBV6-6|TRBJ1-6
ASSSRSSSYNSPLH
>11|TRBV7-9|TRBJ1-2
ASSFHGNYGYT
>12|TRBV27|TRBJ1-1
ASSPGHFLPEAF
>13|TRBV19|TRBJ2-3
ATGGLAVSTDTQY
>9|TRBV29-1|TRBJ2-7
SVGGTGEQY
>13|TRBV18|TRBJ1-2
ASSPSTGDRYGYT
>15|TRBV6-1|TRBJ2-5
ASSEIAGGDHPETQY
>15|TRBV15|TRBJ2-3
ATSRSPSGGSTDTQY
>16|TRBV5-1|TRBJ2-1
ASSLGPQASGGYNEQF
>15|TRBV5-6|TRBJ1-2
ASSLYVSASGYSGYT
>13|TRBV3-1/TRBV3-2|TRBJ1-1
ASSQLRGYHTEAF
>14|TRBV15|TRBJ1-2
ATSVWSGQGNYGYT
>12|TRBV7-3|-
ASSPWGGQDIQY